What follows are 26 T cell receptor beta chains derived from one specimen sequenced in a study of T-cell reconstitution after alpha-beta-depleted transplantation in children. Preparation of the TCRbeta library was carried out with unique molecular identifiers. TCRdb processed the PCR reads anew with MiXCR; each CDR3 protein has one entry. The repertoire consists of fewer than 200,000 distinct CDR3 sequences, with approximately 6.6% occurring once and the leading ten covering 3% to 3.5%. This specimen was PBMCs from the stem cell graft donor, taken from the stem cell graft. These receptors originate from a human donor who donated a stem cell graft to a child with Wiskott-Aldrich syndrome.

This clonotype was seen ten or more times. The chain carries TRBV6-5 and TRBJ1-1; D is unresolved. The CDR3 is made up of 11 amino acids. Germline V gene data show CDR1 as MNHEY and CDR2 as SVGAGI. Trimming stripped 7 bases from V and 9 bases from J, with 12 bases between. The CDR3 protein is CASKSSKKAFF. DNA for the CDR3: TGTGCCAGCAAAAGTTCCAAAAAAGCTTTCTTT.

This clonotype was picked up many times. CDR3 sequence: CASSHNPNYEQYF. CDR3 sequence (DNA): TGTGCCAGCAGTCACAACCCAAACTACGAGCAGTACTTC. V is TRBV6-6 and J is TRBJ2-7; D is undetermined. Germline values: CDR1 MNHNY, CDR2 SVGAGI (reference sequence). Trimming left V 5 bases short and J 3 bases short, with 11 bases between. CDR3 size: 13 residues.

The CDR3 nucleotides are TGTGCCACCAGCAGATTTCTGGGATCCCTCGTAATACTCCAAGAGACCCAGTACTTC. It specifies CATSRFLGSLVILQETQYF. The chain joins TRBV15 to TRBJ2-5; D remains unclear. Trimming took 2 bases from V and 1 from J, leaving 23 bases between them. Germline CDR1 LNHNV, CDR2 YYDKDF (reference sequence). CDR3 length: 19 residues.

The rearrangement links TRBV12-3 or TRBV12-4 to TRBJ2-6; D not resolved. The CDR3 sequence is 14 residues long. V gave up 7 bases and J gave up 1 base, with 8 bases separating them. The CDR3 region is CASNSLSGANVLTF. CDR3 in DNA: TGTGCCAGCAATAGCCTTTCTGGGGCCAACGTCCTGACTTTC.

This sequence joins TRBV5-1 and TRBJ1-1; D remains ambiguous. Germline V lookup: CDR1 SGHRS, CDR2 YFSETQ. The V and J ends lost 1 base and 3 bases respectively, with 10 bases between them. This CDR3 is built from 14 residues. CDR3 DNA sequence: TGCGCCAGCAGCTTGTACGAGGGCTACACTGAAGCTTTCTTT. Protein sequence: CASSLYEGYTEAFF.

This clonotype was seen many times. Written as DNA, the CDR3 is TGTGCCAGCGCCAGGGAGACTAGTAAGCAGTTCTTC. Translated, it gives CASARETSKQFF. The chain joins TRBV3-1 to TRBJ2-1; maybe TRBD2 (6 bases). The V and J ends lost 8 bases and 11 bases respectively, with 16 bases between them. CDR3 length equals 12 residues. The germline V gene has CDR1 LGHDT and CDR2 YNNKEL (reference sequence).

There are a few counts of this clonotype. This chain connects TRBV12-3 or TRBV12-4 to TRBJ1-3, with a tentative D call TRBD1 (6 bases). The CDR3 length is 14 residues. Trimming left V 1 base short and J 7 bases short, with 11 bases between. CDR3 sequence reads: CASSLDRVVNTIYF. The CDR3 DNA reads as TGTGCCAGCAGTTTAGACAGGGTTGTCAACACCATATATTTT.

Ten or more counts support this clonotype. This chain connects TRBV7-9 to TRBJ2-1, with 8 bases identical to TRBD2. The CDR3 loop spans 17 amino acids. V was clipped by 5 bases and J by 7 bases; unmatched bases: 16. Germline V gene data show CDR1 as SEHNR and CDR2 as FQNEAQ (reference sequence). The CDR3 region has the DNA TGTGCCAGCAGCCCGCTGCGGGGGGAAGCGGGATTAAATGAGCAGTTCTTC. Its translation is CASSPLRGEAGLNEQFF.

This clonotype was counted many times. The rearrangement joins TRBV7-9 to TRBJ1-1; TRBD1 matches at 10 bases. CDR1 and CDR2 from the germline V gene are SEHNR and FQNEAQ (reference sequence). V lost 6 bases and J lost 5; bases outside the gene matches: 12. This CDR3 spans 16 amino acids. In nucleotides, the CDR3 is TGTGCCAGCAGTTCATCGGACCGGACAGGGGGGACTGAAGCTTTCTTT. Translating gives CASSSSDRTGGTEAFF. The full variable domain, in which reference TRBV7-9 and TRBJ1-1 provide the parts outside the CDR3, is DTGVSQNPRHKITKRGQNVTFRCDPISEHNRLYWYRQTLGQGPEFLTYFQNEAQLEKSRLLSDRFSAERPKGSFSTLEIQRTEQGDSAMYLCASSSSDRTGGTEAFFGQGTRLTVV.

This clonotype was recorded at least ten times. J is TRBJ2-1 and V is TRBV24-1, with 9 bases lining up with TRBD1. This CDR3 is built from 18 residues. CDR1 KGHDR and CDR2 SFDVKD come from the germline V gene. J lost 1 base, V lost 2 bases, and 8 bases had no gene match. CDR3 DNA: TGTGCCACCAGTGATTCAACCGGGACAGGGATATCCTACAATGAGCAGTTCTTC. Amino acid sequence: CATSDSTGTGISYNEQFF.

This chain connects TRBV18 to TRBJ1-6, with TRBD1 as a possible D gene (6 bases). Germline V gene sequence: CDR1 KGHSH, CDR2 LQKENI. The CDR3 is 14 residues long. V was clipped by 2 bases and J by 14 bases, with 16 bases between them. Here the CDR3 DNA reads TGTGCCAGCTCACCAATTACAGGGCTGGGAACCCTCCACTTT. Translation gives CASSPITGLGTLHF.

There are many counts of this clonotype. The genes are TRBV3-1 and TRBJ1-1, with D hard to call. The CDR3 sequence is 11 residues long. V lost 3 bases and J 7 bases, leaving 6 bases between the germline ends. Germline V gene lookup returns CDR1 LGHDT and CDR2 YNNKEL (reference sequence). CDR3 sequence reads: CASSHRNEAFF. The CDR3 coding sequence is TGTGCCAGCAGCCACCGCAATGAAGCTTTCTTT.

This clonotype has at least ten counts. The chain combines TRBV7-9 with TRBJ1-5; tentatively, D is TRBD1 (6 bases). Trimming stripped 2 bases from V and 5 bases from J, with 10 bases between. Germline V gene data show CDR1 as SEHNR and CDR2 as FQNEAQ (reference sequence). The CDR3 covers 14 residues. In DNA, the CDR3 is TGTGCCAGCAGCTTAACAGGGAGCGATCAGCCCCAGCATTTT. Amino acid sequence: CASSLTGSDQPQHF.

This clonotype was seen ten or more times. The rearrangement uses TRBV28 and TRBJ1-5, with D hard to call. The V gene lost 2 bases and the J gene lost 0 bases, with 17 bases spanning the gap. Germline CDR1 MDHEN, CDR2 SYDVKM. This CDR3 spans 18 amino acids. The CDR3 region has the DNA TGTGCCAGCAGTTTACTTTCGTGGTCGGAGGATAGCAATCAGCCCCAGCATTTT. Translation gives CASSLLSWSEDSNQPQHF.

At least ten counts were recorded for this clonotype. The chain carries TRBV29-1 and TRBJ2-3, with D perhaps being TRBD1 or TRBD2 (5 bases each). V lost 3 bases, J lost 3 bases, and 10 bases lay in between. This CDR3 spans 13 amino acids. Per the germline V gene, CDR1 is SQVTM and CDR2 is ANQGSEA. Here the CDR3 DNA reads TGCAGCGTTGAGGACTGGGGGACAGATACGCAGTATTTT. Its protein is CSVEDWGTDTQYF.

This clonotype was observed at least ten times. The rearrangement uses TRBV5-5 and TRBJ2-5; no clear D. The CDR3 is made up of 14 amino acids. The V gene's germline CDR1 is SGHKS and CDR2 YYEKEE (reference sequence). V was pared by 0 bases and J by 0 bases, with 6 bases between. In DNA form, the CDR3 reads TGTGCCAGCAGCTTGGTACAGAACCAAGAGACCCAGTACTTC. Its protein is CASSLVQNQETQYF.

Ten or more counts support this clonotype. This chain links TRBV29-1 with TRBJ2-3; 10 bases map to TRBD2. CDR3 length: 15 amino acids. CDR1 is SQVTM, CDR2 ANQGSEA, per germline. Losses at the gene ends were 4 bases for V and 2 bases for J; bases not matched to a gene: 6. DNA for the CDR3: TGCAGCGTTGGGGGTAGCGGGGGGTTCACAGATACGCAGTATTTT. Amino acids: CSVGGSGGFTDTQYF.

The chain uses TRBV2 and TRBJ2-4; D is unclear. CDR3 length equals 11 residues. Trimming pared 2 bases from V and 8 bases from J, leaving 4 bases between. Germline V gene sequence: CDR1 SNHLY, CDR2 FYNNEI. This chain's CDR3 is CASSEFDIQYF. For the CDR3, the DNA is TGTGCCAGCAGTGAATTTGACATTCAGTACTTC.

In its sample, this clonotype was seen many times. The V and J genes are TRBV29-1 and TRBJ1-5; maybe TRBD1 (5 bases). CDR1 is SQVTM, CDR2 ANQGSEA, per germline. The CDR3 is 13 residues long. The V end was cut by 0 bases, the J end by 7 bases, with 10 bases between. CDR3 region: CSVEERGGQPQHF. CDR3 bases: TGCAGCGTTGAAGAGAGGGGTGGGCAGCCCCAGCATTTT.

This clonotype has at least ten counts. The gene calls are TRBV2 and TRBJ1-5; 7 positions agree with TRBD1. Trimming removed 7 bases from V and 7 bases from J; junction bases left unmatched: 10. This CDR3 has 14 amino acids. Germline CDR1 SNHLY, CDR2 FYNNEI. Here the CDR3 reads CASKQAAGGQPQHF. CDR3 sequence (DNA): TGTGCCAGCAAACAGGCGGCAGGGGGACAGCCCCAGCATTTT.

This clonotype has ten or more counts. J is TRBJ2-2 and V is TRBV6-6, with D perhaps TRBD1 (6 bases). This CDR3 has 13 residues. The ends were cut back, 8 bases at V and 7 bases at J, with 14 bases in the middle. The germline gives CDR1 MNHNY, CDR2 SVGAGI (reference sequence). The CDR3 coding sequence is TGTGCCAGCTCCGGGACATCGATCGGGGAGCTGTTTTTT. Its translation: CASSGTSIGELFF.

V usage is TRBV3-1 and J usage is TRBJ2-5; D is uncertain. The V gene's germline CDR1 is LGHDT and CDR2 YNNKEL (reference sequence). Trimming stripped 4 bases from V and 2 bases from J, with 14 bases between. CDR3 length: 15 residues. CDR3 amino acids: CASSPSVRVQETQYF. The CDR3 DNA is TGTGCCAGCAGCCCTTCAGTCAGAGTTCAAGAGACCCAGTACTTC.

This clonotype has a count of ten or more. The chain links TRBV6-4 to TRBJ1-5; 8 bases agree with TRBD1. The V gene end was trimmed by 5 bases and the J gene end by 0 bases; junction bases not matched to a gene: 15. The germline gives CDR1 MRHNA, CDR2 SNTAGT. The CDR3 covers 19 residues. The CDR3 nucleotides are TGTGCCAGCAGTCGTACCACCGGGACAGGCGAGTATAGCAATCAGCCCCAGCATTTT. Residues: CASSRTTGTGEYSNQPQHF.

The chain has TRBV5-1 and TRBJ2-3, with D possibly being TRBD1 or TRBD2 (5 bases each). Trimming removed 2 bases from V and 1 base from J, with 17 bases in between. Germline assignment: CDR1 SGHRS and CDR2 YFSETQ. The CDR3 consists of 17 residues. CDR3: CASSFRGVTERTDTQYF. As DNA, the CDR3 is TGCGCCAGCAGCTTCCGGGGAGTGACAGAACGCACAGATACGCAGTATTTT. Together with reference TRBV5-1 and TRBJ2-3, the CDR3 gives the full variable domain: KAGVTQTPRYLIKTRGQQVTLSCSPISGHRSVSWYQQTPGQGLQFLFEYFSETQRNKGNFPGRFSGRQFSNSRSEMNVSTLELGDSALYLCASSFRGVTERTDTQYFGPGTRLTVL.

This clonotype was counted many times. The chain couples TRBV10-3 to TRBJ2-7, with no clear D. CDR1 and CDR2 from the germline V gene are ENHRY and SYGVKD. V gave up 6 bases and J gave up 6 bases, with 27 bases separating them. The CDR3 loop spans 17 amino acids. The CDR3, as DNA: TGTGCCATCAGCGACCCCTATTCAGGCGGAAGATCGGGCGAGCAGTACTTC. Protein product: CAISDPYSGGRSGEQYF.

This clonotype showed up many times. CDR3 region: CASSQAGADTQYF. In DNA form, the CDR3 reads TGCGCCAGCAGCCAAGCTGGGGCAGATACGCAGTATTTT. The J gene is TRBJ2-3, the V gene TRBV4-3; no definite D call. Germline V gives CDR1 LGHNA, CDR2 YSLEER. The ends were cut back, 1 base at V and 4 bases at J, with 6 bases in the middle. The CDR3 contains 13 residues.